Sequencing of this T cell receptor (beta chain) was carried out in a study of CD8+ T cells in alopecia areata. For the study at large: Treated patients were given oral tofacitinib, which was dosed at 5 to 10 mg twice daily.

TCR sequencing used cDNA made by reverse transcription of extracted RNA. The protocol was immunoSEQ multiplex PCR, while the TCRdb copy is restricted to in-frame clones and leaves out a portion. The sample carries 95,000 to 100,000 clones, approximately 63% recorded once. The study, taken as a whole, reports: The study found higher clonality in lesional than normal scalp, especially in alopecia totalis/universalis. With patients, TCR sharing proved less clear than in mice, a difference possibly related to HLA. Scalp and blood samples kept many expanded lesional clones throughout tofacitinib.

For this clone: Its antigen is undetermined.

This CDR3 region has 17 residues. Trimming took 2 bases from V and 2 from J, leaving 16 bases between them. From germline, CDR1 is SNHLY and CDR2 FYNNEI. Treatment described: oral pan-JAK inhibitor, 5-10 mg twice daily. The sequencing used CD8+ T cells sorted from blood, collected at approximately week 60, from a patient treated with tofacitinib. The sequence was collected from a human donor with alopecia areata. The chain is built from TRBV2 and TRBJ2-1; a possible D gene is TRBD1 (5 bases). CDR3 sequence: CASSETTENLPYNEQFF. The CDR3 region has the DNA TGTGCCAGCAGTGAAACGACAGAGAATCTTCCCTACAATGAGCAGTTCTTC.